A single sample is the source of the 21 T cell receptor beta chains below, sequenced in a study of T cell responses to AZD1222 COVID-19 vaccine. Libraries were prepared by immunoSEQ multiplex PCR; TCRdb keeps only in-frame clonotypes and omits some of them. The sample has approximately 77,000 clones; roughly nine tenths are singletons. Here the sequenced sample was peripheral blood, taken on day 0 of MenACWY control vaccination. These TCRs come from an adult in good health.

V gene TRBV9 combines with J gene TRBJ2-7; D possibly corresponds to TRBD1 (6 bases). The germline V and J ends were trimmed by 0 bases and 2 bases, with 9 bases remaining between them. CDR1 is SGDLS, CDR2 YYNGEE, per germline. The CDR3 runs to 14 residues. The CDR3 sequence is CASSVEGQTYEQYF. The DNA of the CDR3 is TGTGCCAGCAGCGTAGAAGGACAGACCTACGAGCAGTACTTC.

The gene calls are TRBV4-1 and TRBJ2-3, with 10 bases identical to TRBD2. Germline assignment: CDR1 MGHRA and CDR2 YSYEKL. The CDR3 is 16 amino acids. Trimming cost V 0 bases and J 9 bases; bases outside gene matches: 9. The CDR3 sequence: CASSQDLAGAIATQYF. As DNA, the CDR3 is TGCGCCAGCAGCCAAGATCTAGCGGGGGCAATCGCAACGCAGTATTTT.

This chain uses TRBV11-3 with TRBJ2-2; D is unresolved. The germline V gene has CDR1 SGHNT and CDR2 YENEEA. Deletions cut 5 bases from V and 5 bases from J, with 12 bases between. This CDR3 spans 14 amino acids. The chain's CDR3 is CASSTGSITGELFF. The CDR3 DNA is TGTGCCAGCAGCACCGGGTCTATTACCGGGGAGCTGTTTTTT.

This sequence joins TRBV18 and TRBJ1-2, with D possibly TRBD1 on 6 matching bases. The CDR3 spans 12 residues. The germline V gene encodes CDR1 KGHSH and CDR2 LQKENI. Trimming removed 2 bases at V and 8 bases at J, with 9 bases between. The CDR3 protein is CASSPRGEGYTF. The CDR3, as DNA: TGTGCCAGCTCACCAAGGGGGGAAGGCTACACCTTC.

The chain combines TRBV3-1 (or the pseudogene TRBV3-2) with TRBJ2-7, with 8 bases matching TRBD2. The germline V gene has CDR1 LGHDT and CDR2 YNNKEL (reference sequence). This CDR3 region has 16 residues. Trimming cost V 0 bases and J 3 bases; bases outside gene matches: 7. The CDR3 nucleotides are TGTGCCAGCAGCCAAGATTTGAGACTAGCGTTCTACGAGCAGTACTTC. It translates to CASSQDLRLAFYEQYF.

The chain uses TRBV30 and TRBJ2-1, with TRBD1 as a possible D gene (5 bases). CDR3 length equals 11 residues. Germline values: CDR1 GTSNPN, CDR2 SVGIG (reference sequence). The V and J ends lost 3 bases and 9 bases respectively, with 9 bases between them. The CDR3 here is CAWRGVGEQFF. CDR3 nucleotide sequence: TGTGCCTGGAGAGGGGTTGGTGAGCAGTTCTTC.

This chain uses TRBV6-6 with TRBJ1-1, with D possibly matching TRBD1 (6 bases). The CDR3 runs to 15 residues. Germline lookup yields CDR1 MNHNY and CDR2 SVGAGI (reference sequence). V lost 6 bases and J 4 bases, leaving 18 bases between the germline ends. The CDR3 DNA is TGTGCCAGCAGAGTGGGGGGGCAGTTCGGCACTGAAGCTTTCTTT. The encoded protein is CASRVGGQFGTEAFF.

This clone was observed a single time. V is TRBV6-5 and J is TRBJ1-1, with 7 bases aligning to TRBD1. V shed 4 bases, J shed 5 bases, and the junction held 7 bases outside the gene matches. Germline V lookup: CDR1 MNHEY, CDR2 SVGAGI. The CDR3 totals 14 residues. In DNA form, the CDR3 reads TGTGCCAGCAGTTCGCTACAGGGGACAACTGAAGCTTTCTTT. Translating gives CASSSLQGTTEAFF.

The chain has TRBV14 and TRBJ2-1; 8 positions match TRBD2. CDR3 length: 16 residues. V shed 4 bases and J 7 bases; nucleotides not matched to a gene: 12. Germline V gene lookup returns CDR1 SGHDN and CDR2 FVKESK. The CDR3: CASSPRGGLAVNEQFF. The CDR3 DNA is TGTGCCAGCAGCCCCCGGGGCGGACTAGCTGTTAATGAGCAGTTCTTC.

The CDR3 DNA reads TGTGCCAGCAGCTTCGAGGGACTCCCCTCCTACGAGCAGTACTTC. This translates into CASSFEGLPSYEQYF. The chain employs TRBV7-2 and TRBJ2-7, with D tentatively TRBD2 (6 bases). The CDR3 has 15 amino acids. CDR1 is SGHTA, CDR2 FQGNSA, per germline. The V gene lost 3 bases and the J gene lost 0 bases, with 12 bases spanning the gap.

This chain joins TRBV6-5 and TRBJ1-2; weak D call: TRBD1 (5 bases). Germline-derived CDR1 and CDR2 are MNHEY and SVGAGI. V lost 0 bases to trimming and J lost 3 bases, with 8 bases between them. This CDR3 contains 14 residues. The CDR3 DNA reads TGTGCCAGCAGTTACTCAAAGGGGTACTATGGCTACACCTTC. Translating it yields CASSYSKGYYGYTF.

The CDR3 here is CASSQVAATDTQYF. The CDR3 bases are TGTGCCAGCAGCCAAGTGGCAGCCACAGATACGCAGTATTTT. This chain links TRBV14 with TRBJ2-3; D not certain. Between the trimmed V and J ends, which lost 1 base and 2 bases, there was a span of 7 bases. Per germline, CDR1 SGHDN and CDR2 FVKESK. The CDR3 length is 14 residues.

This chain joins TRBV3-1 (or the pseudogene TRBV3-2) and TRBJ2-5; the match to TRBD1 covers 8 bases. CDR3 length equals 14 residues. The junction had 3 bases not matched to a gene; V was cut back by 3 bases and J by 3 bases. Germline loops: CDR1 LGHDT, CDR2 YNNKEL (reference sequence). The CDR3 loop is CASSHHRGEETQYF. In nucleotides, the CDR3 is TGTGCCAGCAGCCATCACAGGGGGGAAGAGACCCAGTACTTC.

The rearrangement joins TRBV7-9 to TRBJ2-3, with D possibly TRBD1 on 5 matching bases. V shed 10 bases and J shed 3 bases, with 11 bases lying between them. The length of the CDR3 is 12 residues. The V gene's germline CDR1 is SEHNR and CDR2 FQNEAQ (reference sequence). This CDR3 is CATETVTDTQYF. CDR3 in DNA: TGTGCCACAGAGACAGTTACAGATACGCAGTATTTT.

The chain is built from TRBV25-1 and TRBJ1-1; possibly TRBD1 for D (5 bases). The germline V and J ends were trimmed by 6 bases and 4 bases, with 15 bases remaining between them. The CDR3 length is 14 residues. Germline CDR1 is MGHDK and CDR2 is SYGVNS. CDR3 residues: CASREVGQGTEAFF. CDR3 DNA sequence: TGTGCCAGCAGGGAAGTGGGTCAGGGCACTGAAGCTTTCTTT.

The rearrangement joins TRBV5-1 to TRBJ2-7, with D perhaps matching TRBD1 or TRBD2 (6 bases each). The V and J ends lost 0 bases and 7 bases respectively, with 14 bases between them. The germline V gene encodes CDR1 SGHRS and CDR2 YFSETQ. The CDR3 has 14 amino acids. The CDR3 sequence: CASSLVNRAGEQYF. The CDR3 DNA reads as TGCGCCAGCAGCTTGGTAAACAGGGCGGGAGAGCAGTACTTC.

V gene TRBV23-1 combines with J gene TRBJ2-7, with unresolved D. TRBV23-1 counts as an open reading frame of uncertain function. The germline V and J ends were trimmed by 0 bases and 4 bases, with 10 bases remaining between them. CDR3 length: 14 amino acids. CDR3 region: CASSQSPVYYEQYF. In DNA, the CDR3 is TGCGCCAGCAGTCAATCACCCGTTTATTACGAGCAGTACTTC.

The gene calls are TRBV9 and TRBJ2-3; D is ambiguous. The V end lost 1 base, the J end lost 1 base, and 10 bases lay between the germline ends. Germline V gene sequence: CDR1 SGDLS, CDR2 YYNGEE. The CDR3 is 15 amino acids. CDR3 residues: CASSVTSLGTDTQYF. The CDR3, as DNA: TGTGCCAGCAGCGTAACAAGTTTGGGCACAGATACGCAGTATTTT.

This chain links TRBV5-8 with TRBJ1-5, with 8 bases aligning to TRBD1. CDR3 length equals 14 residues. Germline CDR1 SGHTS, CDR2 YDEGEE. V shed 5 bases and J 6 bases; nucleotides not matched to a gene: 7. The CDR3: CASRMTGAGQPQHF. CDR3 in DNA: TGTGCCAGCAGAATGACAGGGGCGGGTCAGCCCCAGCATTTT.

The CDR3 spells CARPGTSGRAWNEQYF. Here the CDR3 DNA reads TGTGCCAGACCAGGGACTAGCGGGAGGGCTTGGAACGAGCAGTACTTC. This chain uses TRBV27 with TRBJ2-7, with 16 positions matching TRBD2. Trimming at V came to 9 bases and at J to 5 bases, leaving 10 bases not matched to a gene. Per germline, CDR1 MNHEY and CDR2 SMNVEV (reference sequence). The CDR3 length is 16 residues.

The rearrangement links TRBV5-1 to TRBJ2-1, with TRBD2 as a possible D gene (6 bases). The CDR3 runs 14 residues. Germline V gives CDR1 SGHRS, CDR2 YFSETQ. With 3 bases removed from V and 4 bases from J, the gap between germline ends came to 11 bases. The CDR3 reads CASSSRDLYNEQFF. In DNA, the CDR3 is TGCGCCAGCAGCTCCAGGGACTTGTACAATGAGCAGTTCTTC.